These 5 T cell receptor beta chains share one sample of origin, sequenced in a study of cytomegalovirus exposure and HLA in healthy donors. Primers included in the PCR were 60 Vbeta and 13 Jbeta primers. Using immunoSEQ multiplex PCR, the repertoire was profiled, and TCRdb retains in-frame clones only, with some absent. The sample yields 95,000 to 150,000 clones, of which the top ten take up about 2%. The sample was PBMCs. These TCRs come from a man aged 40-55 years in good health and CMV-seronegative.

The chain recombines TRBV19 with TRBJ2-2; weak D call: TRBD2 (5 bases). The CDR3 contains 16 residues. Between the trimmed V and J ends, which lost 3 bases and 5 bases, there was a span of 16 bases. Germline loops: CDR1 LNHDA, CDR2 SQIVND (reference sequence). CDR3 amino acids: CASSMDGPTGTGELFF. In DNA form, the CDR3 reads TGTGCCAGTAGTATGGACGGACCCACGGGGACCGGGGAGCTGTTTTTT.

The gene calls are TRBV27 and TRBJ2-7; TRBD2 matches at 8 bases. This CDR3 region has 13 residues. Germline trimming cut 6 bases from V and 2 bases from J; bases unmatched to any gene: 3. From germline, CDR1 is MNHEY and CDR2 SMNVEV (reference sequence). The CDR3 is CASRPGGAYEQYF. Written as DNA, the CDR3 is TGTGCCAGCAGGCCGGGGGGGGCCTACGAGCAGTACTTC.

Notes on this clone: Other DNA sequences in this sample translate to the same CDR3. The chain combines TRBV27 with TRBJ2-7; D is possibly TRBD2 (6 bases). The germline V gene encodes CDR1 MNHEY and CDR2 SMNVEV (reference sequence). V lost 0 bases to trimming and J lost 1 base, with 7 bases between them. The CDR3 is 14 amino acids. CDR3 protein: CASSLSRGSYEQYF. Here the CDR3 DNA reads TGTGCCAGCAGTTTATCGCGGGGTTCCTACGAGCAGTACTTC.

This chain joins TRBV28 and TRBJ2-5, with D tentatively TRBD2 (5 bases). The V and J ends lost 7 bases and 2 bases respectively, with 8 bases between them. Germline CDR1 reads MDHEN; CDR2 reads SYDVKM. The CDR3 loop spans 12 amino acids. CDR3 amino acids: CASKAGQETQYF. As DNA, the CDR3 is TGTGCCAGCAAGGCGGGTCAAGAGACCCAGTACTTC.

The chain has TRBV2 and TRBJ2-1; D not resolved. Trimming cost V 3 bases and J 8 bases, with 14 bases left between them. CDR3 size: 14 residues. Germline CDR1 and CDR2: SNHLY and FYNNEI. Here the CDR3 reads CASSDKRRDDEQFF. In nucleotides, the CDR3 is TGTGCCAGCAGTGATAAGCGACGAGACGATGAGCAGTTCTTC.